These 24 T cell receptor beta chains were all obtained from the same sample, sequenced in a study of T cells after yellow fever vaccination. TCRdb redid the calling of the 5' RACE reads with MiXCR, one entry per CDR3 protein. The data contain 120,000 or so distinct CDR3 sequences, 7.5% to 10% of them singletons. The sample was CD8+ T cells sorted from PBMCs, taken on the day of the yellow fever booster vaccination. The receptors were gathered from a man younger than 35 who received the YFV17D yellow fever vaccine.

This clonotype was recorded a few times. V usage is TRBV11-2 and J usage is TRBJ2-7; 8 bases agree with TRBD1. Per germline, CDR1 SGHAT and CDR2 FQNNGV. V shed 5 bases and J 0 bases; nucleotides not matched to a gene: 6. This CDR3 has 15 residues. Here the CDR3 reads CASSAPGQASYEQYF. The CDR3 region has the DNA TGTGCCAGCAGCGCGCCGGGACAGGCCTCCTACGAGCAGTACTTC.

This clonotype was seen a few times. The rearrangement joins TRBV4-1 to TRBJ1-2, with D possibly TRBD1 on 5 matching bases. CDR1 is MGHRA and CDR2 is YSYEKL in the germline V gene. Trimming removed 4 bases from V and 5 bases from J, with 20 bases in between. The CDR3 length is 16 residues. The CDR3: CASSLEGRAQSYGYTF. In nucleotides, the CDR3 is TGCGCCAGCAGCCTCGAAGGCAGGGCTCAAAGTTATGGCTACACCTTC.

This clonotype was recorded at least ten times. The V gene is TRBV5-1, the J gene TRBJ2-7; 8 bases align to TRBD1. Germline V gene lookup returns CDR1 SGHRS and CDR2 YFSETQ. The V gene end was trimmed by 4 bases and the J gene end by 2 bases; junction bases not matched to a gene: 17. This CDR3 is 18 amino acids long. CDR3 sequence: CASSAYPGLQTGAYEQYF. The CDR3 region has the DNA TGCGCCAGCAGCGCCTACCCTGGGCTACAGACAGGGGCCTACGAGCAGTACTTC.

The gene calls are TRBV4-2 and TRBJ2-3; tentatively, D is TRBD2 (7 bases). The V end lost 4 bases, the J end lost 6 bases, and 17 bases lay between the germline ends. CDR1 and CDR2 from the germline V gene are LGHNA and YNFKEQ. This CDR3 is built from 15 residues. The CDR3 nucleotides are TGTGCCAGCAGCCCGCGGATGGGGGGGCCGGATACGCAGTATTTT. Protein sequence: CASSPRMGGPDTQYF.

The CDR3 reads CASSPGTGTNYEQYV. CDR3 DNA: TGTGCCAGCAGTCCCGGGACAGGTACGAATTACGAGCAGTACGTC. The chain carries TRBV5-4 and TRBJ2-7; 8 bases fit TRBD1. Trimming removed 5 bases from V and 4 bases from J; junction bases left unmatched: 11. This CDR3 has 15 residues. The V gene's germline CDR1 is SGHNT and CDR2 YYREEE (reference sequence).

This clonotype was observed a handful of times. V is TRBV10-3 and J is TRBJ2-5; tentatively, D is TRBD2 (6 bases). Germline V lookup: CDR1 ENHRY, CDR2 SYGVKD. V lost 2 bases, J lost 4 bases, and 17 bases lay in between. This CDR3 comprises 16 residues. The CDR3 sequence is CAISEPLAAGGETQYF. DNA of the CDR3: TGTGCCATCAGTGAGCCGCTCGCGGCCGGGGGAGAGACCCAGTACTTC.

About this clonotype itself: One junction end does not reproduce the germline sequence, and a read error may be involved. The DNA of the CDR3 is TGTGCCAGCAGGGAAGGGATCGCTGCTAACTATGGCTACACCTTC. It specifies CASREGIAANYGYTF. The gene calls are TRBV6-1 and TRBJ1-2; D gene ambiguous. Germline V gives CDR1 MNHNS, CDR2 SASEGT. The CDR3 spans 15 residues.

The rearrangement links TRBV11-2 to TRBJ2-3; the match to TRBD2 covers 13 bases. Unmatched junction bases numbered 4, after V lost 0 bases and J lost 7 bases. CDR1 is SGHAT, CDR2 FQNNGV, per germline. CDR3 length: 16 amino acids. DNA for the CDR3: TGTGCCAGCAGCTTAGAAACTAGCGGGGGGGTGTATACGCAGTATTTT. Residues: CASSLETSGGVYTQYF.

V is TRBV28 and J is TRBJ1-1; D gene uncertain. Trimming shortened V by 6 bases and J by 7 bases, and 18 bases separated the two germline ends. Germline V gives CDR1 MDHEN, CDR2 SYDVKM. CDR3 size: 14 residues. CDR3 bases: TGTGCCAGCAGCCTTGGGGTTGGGGTCGATGAAGCTTTCTTT. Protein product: CASSLGVGVDEAFF.

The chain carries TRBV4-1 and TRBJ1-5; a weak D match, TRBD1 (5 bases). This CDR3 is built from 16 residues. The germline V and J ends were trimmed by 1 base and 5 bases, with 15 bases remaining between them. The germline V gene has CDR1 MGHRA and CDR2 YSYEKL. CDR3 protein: CASSQVGRDRDQPQHF. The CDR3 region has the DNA TGCGCCAGCAGCCAAGTGGGCAGGGATAGGGATCAGCCCCAGCATTTT.

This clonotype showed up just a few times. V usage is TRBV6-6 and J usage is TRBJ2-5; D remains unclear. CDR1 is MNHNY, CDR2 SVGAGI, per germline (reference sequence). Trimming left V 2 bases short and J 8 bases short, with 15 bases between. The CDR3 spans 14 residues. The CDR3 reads CASSYQVITSTQYF. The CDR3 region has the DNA TGTGCCAGCAGTTACCAAGTGATAACTTCCACCCAGTACTTC.

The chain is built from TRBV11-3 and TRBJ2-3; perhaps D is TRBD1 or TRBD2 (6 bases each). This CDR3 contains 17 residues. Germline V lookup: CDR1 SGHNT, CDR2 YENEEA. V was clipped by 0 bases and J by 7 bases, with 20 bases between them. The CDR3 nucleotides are TGTGCCAGCAGCTTAGATGACCGGGGGCTCGTCGGGAATACGCAGTATTTT. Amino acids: CASSLDDRGLVGNTQYF. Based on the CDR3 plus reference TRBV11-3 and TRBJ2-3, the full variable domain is EAGVVQSPRYKIIEKKQPVAFWCNPISGHNTLYWYLQNLGQGPELLIRYENEEAVDDSQLPKDRFSAERLKGVDSTLKIQPAELGDSAVYLCASSLDDRGLVGNTQYFGPGTRLTVL.

The CDR3 sequence: CAWDSGGNNEQFF. The CDR3 DNA is TGTGCTTGGGACAGCGGGGGAAACAATGAGCAGTTCTTC. The chain is built from TRBV30 and TRBJ2-1; possible D gene TRBD2, 8 bases. This CDR3 region has 13 residues. Germline V gene sequence: CDR1 GTSNPN, CDR2 SVGIG (reference sequence).

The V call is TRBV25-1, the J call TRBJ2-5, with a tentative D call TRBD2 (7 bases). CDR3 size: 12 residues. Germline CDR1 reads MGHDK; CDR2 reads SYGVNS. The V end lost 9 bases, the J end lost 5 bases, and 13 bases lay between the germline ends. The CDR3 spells CASRGAMETQYF. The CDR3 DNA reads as TGTGCCAGTCGGGGGGCCATGGAGACCCAGTACTTC. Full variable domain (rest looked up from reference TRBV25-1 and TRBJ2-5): EADIYQTPRYLVIGTGKKITLECSQTMGHDKMYWYQQDPGMELHLIHYSYGVNSTEKGDLSSESTVSRIRTEHFPLTLESARPSHTSQYLCASRGAMETQYFGPGTRLLVL.

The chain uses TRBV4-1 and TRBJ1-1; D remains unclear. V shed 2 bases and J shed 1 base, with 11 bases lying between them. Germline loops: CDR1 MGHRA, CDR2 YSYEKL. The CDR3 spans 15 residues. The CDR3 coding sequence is TGCGCCAGCAGCCAATTCGGCAGGTCGAACACTGAAGCTTTCTTT. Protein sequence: CASSQFGRSNTEAFF.

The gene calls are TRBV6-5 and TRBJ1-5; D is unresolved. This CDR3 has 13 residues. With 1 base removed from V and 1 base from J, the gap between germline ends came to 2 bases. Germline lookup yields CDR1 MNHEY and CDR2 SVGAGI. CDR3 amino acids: CASSYYSNQPQHF. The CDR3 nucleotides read TGTGCCAGCAGTTACTACAGCAATCAGCCCCAGCATTTT.

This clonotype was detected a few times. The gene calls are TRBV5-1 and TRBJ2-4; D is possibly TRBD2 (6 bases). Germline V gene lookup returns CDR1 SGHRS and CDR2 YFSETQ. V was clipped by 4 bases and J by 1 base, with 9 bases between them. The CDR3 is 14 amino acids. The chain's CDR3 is CASSGGFAKNIQYF. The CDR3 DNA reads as TGCGCCAGCAGCGGAGGGTTTGCCAAAAACATTCAGTACTTC.

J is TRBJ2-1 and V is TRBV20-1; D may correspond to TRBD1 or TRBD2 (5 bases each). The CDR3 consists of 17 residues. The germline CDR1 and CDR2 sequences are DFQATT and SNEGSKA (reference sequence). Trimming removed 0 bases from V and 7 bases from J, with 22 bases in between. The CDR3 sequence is CSARDLDGTPRPNEQFF. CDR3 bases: TGCAGTGCTAGAGATCTGGATGGGACGCCGAGACCTAATGAGCAGTTCTTC.

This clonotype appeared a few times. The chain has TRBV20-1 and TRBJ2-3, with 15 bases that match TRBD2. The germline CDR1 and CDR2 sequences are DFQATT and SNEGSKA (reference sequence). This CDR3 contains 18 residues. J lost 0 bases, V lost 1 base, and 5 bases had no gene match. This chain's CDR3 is CSARARTSGGGSTDTQYF. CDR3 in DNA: TGCAGTGCTAGAGCCCGGACTAGCGGGGGGGGGAGCACAGATACGCAGTATTTT.

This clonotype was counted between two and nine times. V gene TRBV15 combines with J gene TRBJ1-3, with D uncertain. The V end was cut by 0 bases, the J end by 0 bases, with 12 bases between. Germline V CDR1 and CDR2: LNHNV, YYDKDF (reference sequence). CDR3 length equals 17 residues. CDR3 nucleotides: TGTGCCACCAGCAGAGATTACGGCACCCTCTCTGGAAACACCATATATTTT. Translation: CATSRDYGTLSGNTIYF.

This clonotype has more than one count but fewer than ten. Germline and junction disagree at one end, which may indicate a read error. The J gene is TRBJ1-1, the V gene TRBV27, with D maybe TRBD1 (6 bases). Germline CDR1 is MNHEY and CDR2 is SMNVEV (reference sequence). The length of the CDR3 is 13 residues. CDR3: CASSVSRGTEAFF. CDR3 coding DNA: TGTGCCAGCAGTGTATCAAGGGGGACTGAAGCTTTCTTT.

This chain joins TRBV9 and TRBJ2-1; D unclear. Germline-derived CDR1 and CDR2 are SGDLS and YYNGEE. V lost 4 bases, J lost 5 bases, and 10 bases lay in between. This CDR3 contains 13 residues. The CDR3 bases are TGTGCCAGCAGCCCAGACGACCACAATGAGCAGTTCTTC. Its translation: CASSPDDHNEQFF.

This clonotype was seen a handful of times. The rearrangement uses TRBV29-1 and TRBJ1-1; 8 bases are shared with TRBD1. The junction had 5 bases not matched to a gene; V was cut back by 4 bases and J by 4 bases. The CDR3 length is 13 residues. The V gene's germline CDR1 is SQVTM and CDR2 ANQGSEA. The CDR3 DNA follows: TGCAGCGTTGTCCAGGGGGCTGGCACTGAAGCTTTCTTT. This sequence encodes CSVVQGAGTEAFF.

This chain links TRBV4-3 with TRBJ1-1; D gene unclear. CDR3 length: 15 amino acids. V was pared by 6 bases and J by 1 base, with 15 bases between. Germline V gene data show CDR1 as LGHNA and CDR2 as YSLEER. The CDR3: CASRTSLGGNTEAFF. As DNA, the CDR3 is TGCGCCAGCAGGACCAGCTTAGGAGGGAACACTGAAGCTTTCTTT.